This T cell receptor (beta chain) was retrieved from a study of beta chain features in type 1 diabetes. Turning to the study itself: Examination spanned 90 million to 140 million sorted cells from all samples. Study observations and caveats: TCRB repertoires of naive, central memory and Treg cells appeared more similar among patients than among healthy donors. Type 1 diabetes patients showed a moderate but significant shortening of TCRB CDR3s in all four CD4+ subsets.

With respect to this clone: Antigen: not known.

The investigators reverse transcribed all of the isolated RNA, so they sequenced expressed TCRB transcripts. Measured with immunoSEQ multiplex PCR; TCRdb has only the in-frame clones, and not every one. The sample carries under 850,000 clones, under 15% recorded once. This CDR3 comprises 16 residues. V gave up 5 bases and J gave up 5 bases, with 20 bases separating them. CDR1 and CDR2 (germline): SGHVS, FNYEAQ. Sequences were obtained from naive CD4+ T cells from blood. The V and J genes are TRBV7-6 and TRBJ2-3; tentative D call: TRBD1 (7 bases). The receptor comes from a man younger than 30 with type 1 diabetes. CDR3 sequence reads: CASSAEGASVGDTQYF. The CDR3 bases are TGTGCCAGCAGCGCGGAGGGGGCTAGTGTTGGAGATACGCAGTATTTT. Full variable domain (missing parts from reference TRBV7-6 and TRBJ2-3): GAGVSQSPRYKVTKRGQDVALRCDPISGHVSLYWYRQALGQGPEFLTYFNYEAQQDKSGLPNDRFSAERPEGSISTLTIQRTEQRDSAMYRCASSAEGASVGDTQYFGPGTRLTVL.